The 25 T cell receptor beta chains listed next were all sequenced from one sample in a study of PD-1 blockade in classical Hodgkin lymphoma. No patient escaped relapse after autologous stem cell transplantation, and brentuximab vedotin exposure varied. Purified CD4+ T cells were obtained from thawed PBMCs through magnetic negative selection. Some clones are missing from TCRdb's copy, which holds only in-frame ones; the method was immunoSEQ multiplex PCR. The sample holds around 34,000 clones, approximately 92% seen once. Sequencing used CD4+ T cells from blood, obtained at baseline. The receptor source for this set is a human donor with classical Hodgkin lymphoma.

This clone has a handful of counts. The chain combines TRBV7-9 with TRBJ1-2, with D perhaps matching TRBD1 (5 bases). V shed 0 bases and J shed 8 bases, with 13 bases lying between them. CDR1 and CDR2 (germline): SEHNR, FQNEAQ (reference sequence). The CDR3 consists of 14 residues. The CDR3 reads CASSLAEGSPGYTF. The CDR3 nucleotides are TGTGCCAGCAGCTTAGCGGAGGGGTCTCCCGGCTACACCTTC.

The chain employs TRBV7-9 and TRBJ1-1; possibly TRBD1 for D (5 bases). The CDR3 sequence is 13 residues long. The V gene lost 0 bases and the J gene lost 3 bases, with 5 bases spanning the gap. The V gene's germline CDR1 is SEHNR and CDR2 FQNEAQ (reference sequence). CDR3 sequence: CASSLAGDTEAFF. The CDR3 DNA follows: TGTGCCAGCAGCTTAGCGGGGGACACTGAAGCTTTCTTT.

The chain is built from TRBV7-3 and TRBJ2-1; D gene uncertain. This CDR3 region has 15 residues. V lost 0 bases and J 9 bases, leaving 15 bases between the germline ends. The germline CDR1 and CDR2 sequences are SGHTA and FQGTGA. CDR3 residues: CASSLTTEFGGEQFF. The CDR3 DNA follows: TGTGCCAGCAGCTTAACTACAGAATTTGGCGGTGAGCAGTTCTTC.

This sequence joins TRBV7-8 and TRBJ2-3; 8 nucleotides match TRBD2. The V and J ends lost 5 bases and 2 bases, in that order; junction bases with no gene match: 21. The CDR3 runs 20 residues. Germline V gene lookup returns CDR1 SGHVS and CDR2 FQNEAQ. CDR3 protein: CASSGHPTLSGTSDTDTQYF. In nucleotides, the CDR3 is TGTGCCAGCAGCGGCCACCCAACCCTTTCGGGGACTAGTGACACAGATACGCAGTATTTT.

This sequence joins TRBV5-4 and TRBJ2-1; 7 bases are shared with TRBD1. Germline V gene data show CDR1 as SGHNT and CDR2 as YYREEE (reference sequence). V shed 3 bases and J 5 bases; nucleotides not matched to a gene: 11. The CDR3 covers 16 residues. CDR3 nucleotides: TGTGCCAGCAGCTCCACCTGGGACAGCCCCCACAATGAGCAGTTCTTC. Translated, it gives CASSSTWDSPHNEQFF.

The CDR3 loop is CASRREVEQFF. The CDR3 DNA sequence: TGTGCCAGCAGGCGGGAGGTTGAGCAGTTCTTC. The genes are TRBV2 and TRBJ2-1; 8 bases are a match to TRBD2. Trimming took 6 bases from V and 9 from J; bases not matched to a gene: 1. The V gene's germline CDR1 is SNHLY and CDR2 FYNNEI. The CDR3 covers 11 residues.

In nucleotides, the CDR3 is TGCGCCAGCAGCCAAGATCCGGGCCAAGACAGACTCAACTACGAGCAGTACTTC. Amino acids: CASSQDPGQDRLNYEQYF. The rearrangement links TRBV4-1 to TRBJ2-7; D is possibly TRBD1 (5 bases). Germline V gene data show CDR1 as MGHRA and CDR2 as YSYEKL. The CDR3 totals 18 residues. V was shortened by 0 bases and J by 3 bases, with 21 bases between the two germline ends.

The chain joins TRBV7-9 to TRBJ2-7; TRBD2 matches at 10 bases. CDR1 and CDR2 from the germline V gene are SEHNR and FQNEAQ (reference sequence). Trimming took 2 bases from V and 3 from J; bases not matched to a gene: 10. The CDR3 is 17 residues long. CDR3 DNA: TGTGCCAGCAGCTTAACCGCGAGCGGGAGGGTGGGCTACGAGCAGTACTTC. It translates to CASSLTASGRVGYEQYF.

The CDR3 bases are TGTGCCAGCAGCTCCCTGAAGATCCACTCTGGGGCCAACGTCCTGACTTTC. Translating gives CASSSLKIHSGANVLTF. The chain is built from TRBV7-9 and TRBJ2-6; D is uncertain. Germline loops: CDR1 SEHNR, CDR2 FQNEAQ (reference sequence). CDR3 size: 17 residues. With 4 bases removed from V and 0 bases from J, the gap between germline ends came to 13 bases.

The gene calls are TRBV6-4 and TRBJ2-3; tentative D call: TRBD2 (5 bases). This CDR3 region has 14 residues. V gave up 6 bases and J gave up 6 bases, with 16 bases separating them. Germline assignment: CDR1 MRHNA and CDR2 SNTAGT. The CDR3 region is CASSSTGSVDTQYF. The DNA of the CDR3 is TGTGCCAGCAGCTCAACGGGGTCGGTTGATACGCAGTATTTT.

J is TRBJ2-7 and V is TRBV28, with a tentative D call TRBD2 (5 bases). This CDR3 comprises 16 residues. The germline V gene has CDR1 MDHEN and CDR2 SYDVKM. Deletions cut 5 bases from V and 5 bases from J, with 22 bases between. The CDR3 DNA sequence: TGTGCCAGCAGTCAACCCCCCCGGGGTGTCCCTAACGAGCAGTACTTC. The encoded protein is CASSQPPRGVPNEQYF.

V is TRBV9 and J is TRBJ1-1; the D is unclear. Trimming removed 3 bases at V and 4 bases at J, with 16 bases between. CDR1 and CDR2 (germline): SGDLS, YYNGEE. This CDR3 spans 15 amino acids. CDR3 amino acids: CASSADGSRGTEAFF. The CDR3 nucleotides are TGTGCCAGCAGCGCCGACGGCTCCCGGGGCACTGAAGCTTTCTTT.

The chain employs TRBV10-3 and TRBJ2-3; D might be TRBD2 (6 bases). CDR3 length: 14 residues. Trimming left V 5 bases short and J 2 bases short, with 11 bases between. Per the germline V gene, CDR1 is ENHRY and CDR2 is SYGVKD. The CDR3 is CAISNGRPTDTQYF. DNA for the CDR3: TGTGCCATCAGTAATGGGAGGCCCACAGATACGCAGTATTTT.

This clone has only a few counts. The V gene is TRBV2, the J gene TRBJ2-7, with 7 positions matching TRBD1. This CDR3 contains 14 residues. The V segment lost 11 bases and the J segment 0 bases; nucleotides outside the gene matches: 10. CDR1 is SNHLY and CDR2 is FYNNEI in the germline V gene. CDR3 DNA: TGTGCCGGTAAAAGACAGGGCAGCTCCTACGAGCAGTACTTC. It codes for CAGKRQGSSYEQYF.

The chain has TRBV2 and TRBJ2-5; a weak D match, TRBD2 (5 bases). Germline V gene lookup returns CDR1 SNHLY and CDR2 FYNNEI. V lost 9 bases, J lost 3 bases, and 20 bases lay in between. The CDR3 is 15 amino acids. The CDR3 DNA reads TGTGCCAGTCCCCTCCGGCGTCCCGGGGAAGAGACCCAGTACTTC. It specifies CASPLRRPGEETQYF.

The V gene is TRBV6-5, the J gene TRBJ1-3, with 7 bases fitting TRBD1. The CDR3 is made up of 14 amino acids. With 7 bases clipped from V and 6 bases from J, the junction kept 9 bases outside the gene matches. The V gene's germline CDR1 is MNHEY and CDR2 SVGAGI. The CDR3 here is CASTDGDRTNTIYF. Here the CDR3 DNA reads TGTGCCAGCACCGACGGGGACAGAACAAACACCATATATTTT.

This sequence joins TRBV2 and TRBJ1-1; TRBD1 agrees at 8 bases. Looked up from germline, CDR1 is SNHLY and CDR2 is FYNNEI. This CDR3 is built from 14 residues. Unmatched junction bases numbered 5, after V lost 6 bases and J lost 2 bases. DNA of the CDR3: TGTGCCAGCAGGGGCGACAGGGGAAACACTGAAGCTTTCTTT. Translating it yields CASRGDRGNTEAFF.

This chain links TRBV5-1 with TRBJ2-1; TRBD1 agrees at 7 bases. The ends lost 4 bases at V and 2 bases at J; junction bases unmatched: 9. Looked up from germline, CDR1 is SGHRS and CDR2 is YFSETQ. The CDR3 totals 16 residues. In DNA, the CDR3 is TGCGCCAGCAGCCGAACGGACAGGTCCACCTACAATGAGCAGTTCTTC. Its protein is CASSRTDRSTYNEQFF.

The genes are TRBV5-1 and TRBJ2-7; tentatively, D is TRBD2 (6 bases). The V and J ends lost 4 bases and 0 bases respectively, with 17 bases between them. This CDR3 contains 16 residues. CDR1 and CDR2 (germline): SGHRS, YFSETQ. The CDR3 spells CASSATGTVSSYEQYF. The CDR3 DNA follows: TGCGCCAGCAGCGCAACCGGGACTGTGAGCTCCTACGAGCAGTACTTC.

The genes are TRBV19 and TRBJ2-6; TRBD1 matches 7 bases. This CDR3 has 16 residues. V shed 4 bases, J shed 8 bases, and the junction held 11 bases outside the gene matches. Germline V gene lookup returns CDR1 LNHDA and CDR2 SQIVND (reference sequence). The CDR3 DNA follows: TGTGCCAGTAGTAGGGGACAGTTTGAGAATACCAACGTCCTGACTTTC. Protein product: CASSRGQFENTNVLTF.

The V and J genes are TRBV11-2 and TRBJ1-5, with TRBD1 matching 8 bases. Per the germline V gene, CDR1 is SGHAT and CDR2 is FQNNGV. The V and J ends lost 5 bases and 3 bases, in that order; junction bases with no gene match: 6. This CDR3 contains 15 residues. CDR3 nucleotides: TGTGCCAGCAGCCCAACAGGGGGGAACAATCAGCCCCAGCATTTT. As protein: CASSPTGGNNQPQHF.

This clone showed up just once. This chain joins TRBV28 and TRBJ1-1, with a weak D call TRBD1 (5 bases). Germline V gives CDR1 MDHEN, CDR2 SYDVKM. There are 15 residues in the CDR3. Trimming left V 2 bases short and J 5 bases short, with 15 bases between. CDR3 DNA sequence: TGTGCCAGCAGTTTACGCGGCGGGCCAGGGACTGAAGCTTTCTTT. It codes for CASSLRGGPGTEAFF.

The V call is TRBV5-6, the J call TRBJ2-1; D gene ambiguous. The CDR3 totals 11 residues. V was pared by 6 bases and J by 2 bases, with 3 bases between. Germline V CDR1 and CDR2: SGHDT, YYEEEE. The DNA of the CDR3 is TGTGCCAGCACCACCTACAATGAGCAGTTCTTC. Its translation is CASTTYNEQFF.

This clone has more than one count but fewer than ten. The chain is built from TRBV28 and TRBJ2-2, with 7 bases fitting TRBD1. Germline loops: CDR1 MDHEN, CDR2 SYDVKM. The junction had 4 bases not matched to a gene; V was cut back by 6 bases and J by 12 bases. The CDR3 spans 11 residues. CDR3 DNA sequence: TGTGCCAGCAGCCGGACAGGCAAGCTGTTTTTT. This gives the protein CASSRTGKLFF.

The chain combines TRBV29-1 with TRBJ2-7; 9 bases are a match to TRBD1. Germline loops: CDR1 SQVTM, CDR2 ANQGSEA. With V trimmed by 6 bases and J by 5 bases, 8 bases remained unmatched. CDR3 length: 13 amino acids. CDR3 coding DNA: TGCAGCGTGAGGGGACAGGGTATGAACGAGCAGTACTTC. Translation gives CSVRGQGMNEQYF.